This TCR beta chain was identified during a study of T cells in Graves' hyperthyroidism and ophthalmopathy. Notes on the study in general: Classification by a 13 V-J model distinguished ophthalmopathy from stable hyperthyroidism.

In its sample, this clonotype was seen many times. The antigen is unknown. Trimming took 5 bases from V and 0 from J, leaving 13 bases between them. The CDR3 has 15 residues. The V gene's germline CDR1 is SEHNR and CDR2 FQNEAQ (reference sequence). TCR beta CDR3 sequences were amplified from RNA transcripts. Using the HTBI primer set, a first-round RT-PCR was run on the TCR CDR3. TCRdb redid the calling of the multiplex PCR reads with MiXCR, one entry per CDR3 protein. The table includes about 49,000 distinct CDR3 sequences, roughly half detected once. Hyperthyroidism, newly diagnosed and lasting under 2 months, affected patients aged 18 to 65. Those patients with uncontrolled infection, other autoimmune disease, pregnancy or lactation were excluded. Thyroid ultrasound and orbital computed tomography, with clinical symptoms and serum thyroxine and TRAb, informed diagnoses.

The receptor comes from a young man with Graves' hyperthyroidism. The chain uses TRBV7-9 and TRBJ2-5; maybe TRBD2 (6 bases). The specimen was peripheral blood or thyroid tissue (not recorded which). CDR3 in amino acids: CASSKRAEYQETQYF. The CDR3 DNA follows: TGTGCCAGCAGCAAGCGGGCTGAGTACCAAGAGACCCAGTACTTC.